This is a list of T cell receptor beta chains from one sample in a study of CD8 T cells in ankylosing spondylitis. One entry per CDR3 protein, called by TCRdb with MiXCR from the 5' RACE reads. The sample has around 210,000 distinct CDR3 sequences, 8% to 9% seen once. Sequenced input: blood, either unsorted or a sorted T cell fraction (not recorded which). The source of these receptors is a female donor with ankylosing spondylitis or in good health (not recorded which). Both conserved end residues are part of each CDR3. D genes are given only for firm matches. Clone size appears in some rows only: once, few, many, or a class for an expanded clone.

CDR3 protein,CDR3 DNA,V gene,D gene,clone size,J gene
CASSLDRISGSEQFF,TGTGCCAGCAGCTTAGATCGGATTAGCGGGAGCGAGCAGTTCTTC,TRBV11-2,TRBD2,many,TRBJ2-1
CSARVGPLYNEQFF,TGCAGTGCTAGAGTTGGACCCCTATACAATGAGCAGTTCTTC,TRBV20-1,NA,many,TRBJ2-1
CATSTGTSGNEQFF,TGTGCCACCAGCACCGGGACTAGCGGGAATGAGCAGTTCTTC,TRBV15,TRBD2,few,TRBJ2-1
CASSKQGAVETQYF,TGTGCCAGCAGCAAACAGGGGGCAGTTGAGACCCAGTACTTC,TRBV6-1,TRBD1,many,TRBJ2-5
CSAAIPGLASTTDTQYF,TGCAGTGCTGCGATTCCGGGACTAGCGTCTACCACAGATACGCAGTATTTT,TRBV20-1,TRBD2,NA,TRBJ2-3
CASSLYQQGRDEQYF,TGTGCCAGCAGCTTATACCAACAGGGCAGGGACGAGCAGTACTTC,TRBV7-2,NA,NA,TRBJ2-7
CASSREEGLADNEQFF,TGTGCCAGCAGCCGCGAGGAGGGACTAGCGGATAATGAGCAGTTCTTC,TRBV7-8,TRBD2,many,TRBJ2-1
CASSRLAGVWNEQFF,TGTGCCAGCAGCCGACTAGCGGGAGTATGGAATGAGCAGTTCTTC,TRBV14,TRBD2,many,TRBJ2-1
CASSPWGGIGDNEQFF,TGTGCCAGCAGTCCCTGGGGGGGAATTGGGGACAATGAGCAGTTCTTC,TRBV5-6,TRBD2,many,TRBJ2-1
CASSLEAERRYSYGYTF,TGTGCCAGCAGCTTAGAAGCCGAGCGCAGGTACTCTTATGGCTACACCTTC,TRBV7-9,NA,many,TRBJ1-2
CASADRGLTNEKLFF,TGTGCCAGCGCCGACAGGGGATTAACTAATGAAAAACTGTTTTTT,TRBV6-1,TRBD1,many,TRBJ1-4
CASSSLVIYEQYF,TGTGCCAGCAGCTCTTTAGTGATCTACGAGCAGTACTTC,TRBV7-8,NA,NA,TRBJ2-7
CASSSTGLNTGELFF,TGTGCCAGCAGTTCTACCGGACTGAACACCGGGGAGCTGTTTTTT,TRBV7-2,NA,many,TRBJ2-2
CASSLVDEQFF,TGCGCCAGCAGCTTGGTCGATGAGCAGTTCTTC,TRBV7-9,NA,many,TRBJ2-1
CASSTGQGYFITEAFF,TGTGCCAGTAGTACCGGACAGGGGTACTTTATAACTGAAGCTTTCTTT,TRBV19,TRBD1,many,TRBJ1-1
CASSPMDRNYGYTF,TGTGCCAGCAGCCCTATGGACAGGAACTATGGCTACACCTTC,TRBV7-9,TRBD1,NA,TRBJ1-2
CASSQDLGAKETQYF,TGCGCCAGCAGCCAAGATCTGGGGGCCAAGGAGACCCAGTACTTC,TRBV4-3,NA,many,TRBJ2-5
CASKTSEGGYEQYF,TGTGCCAGCAAGACTAGCGAAGGAGGGTACGAGCAGTACTTC,TRBV27,TRBD2,many,TRBJ2-7
CATSEGGSRLGEQFF,TGTGCCACCAGTGAAGGGGGTAGTCGCCTGGGGGAGCAGTTCTTC,TRBV24-1,NA,few,TRBJ2-1
CASSLLGDEQYF,TGTGCCAGCAGCTTACTGGGGGACGAGCAGTACTTC,TRBV7-8,NA,few,TRBJ2-7
CASSLSPGRPEYF,TGTGCCAGCAGTTTATCCCCGGGCAGGCCCGAGTACTTC,TRBV12-3/TRBV12-4,NA,many,TRBJ2-4
CASSFRTAMVQGETQYF,TGTGCCAGCAGCTTTAGGACAGCTATGGTTCAGGGCGAGACCCAGTACTTC,TRBV5-5,NA,few,TRBJ2-5
CASSLETWGKTDTQYF,TGTGCCAGCAGCTTAGAAACCTGGGGCAAGACAGATACGCAGTATTTT,TRBV7-8,NA,many,TRBJ2-3
CASSSSGVPEAFF,TGCGCCAGCAGTTCCTCCGGGGTCCCCGAAGCTTTCTTT,TRBV5-1,NA,many,TRBJ1-1
CASSLESRFNEKLFF,TGTGCCAGCAGCTTAGAGTCCCGGTTTAATGAAAAACTGTTTTTT,TRBV7-2,NA,NA,TRBJ1-4
CSAPAGTTDTQYF,TGCAGTGCCCCAGCGGGAACCACAGATACGCAGTATTTT,TRBV20-1,TRBD2,many,TRBJ2-3
CASSLGTEEETQYF,TGTGCTAGCAGCCTCGGGACAGAAGAAGAGACCCAGTACTTC,TRBV7-7,TRBD1,many,TRBJ2-5
CATRVGLAETDTQYF,TGTGCCACCAGGGTCGGACTAGCGGAGACAGATACGCAGTATTTT,TRBV10-3,TRBD2,many,TRBJ2-3
CASSEAPTGPQYF,TGTGCCAGCAGTGAAGCCCCTACTGGGCCCCAGTACTTC,TRBV2,NA,many,TRBJ2-5
CSVGGTSGRLNEQFF,TGCAGCGTGGGGGGGACTAGCGGGAGGTTAAATGAGCAGTTCTTC,TRBV29-1,TRBD2,NA,TRBJ2-1
CASSRGNQPQHF,TGTGCCAGCTCACGCGGCAATCAGCCCCAGCATTTT,TRBV6-5,NA,many,TRBJ1-5
CAISPGLPGELFF,TGTGCCATCAGCCCGGGACTACCAGGGGAGCTGTTTTTT,TRBV10-3,TRBD2,many,TRBJ2-2
CASSRKTGDEQYF,TGCGCCAGCAGCCGGAAGACAGGGGACGAGCAGTACTTC,TRBV5-1,TRBD1,NA,TRBJ2-7
CASSSYRDRGDEQYF,TGTGCCAGCAGTTCCTACCGGGACAGGGGCGACGAGCAGTACTTC,TRBV6-2/TRBV6-3,TRBD1,many,TRBJ2-7
CASSLGGGGASGTEAFF,TGTGCCAGCAGCTTAGGGGGCGGCGGGGCTAGCGGCACTGAAGCTTTCTTT,TRBV13,NA,many,TRBJ1-1
CAISGTSGRAEQYF,TGTGCCATCAGTGGGACTAGCGGGAGAGCCGAGCAGTACTTC,TRBV10-3,TRBD2,many,TRBJ2-7
CAISEGLGSYNEQFF,TGTGCCATCAGTGAGGGACTAGGCTCCTACAATGAGCAGTTCTTC,TRBV10-3,TRBD2,many,TRBJ2-1
CASSYSDRGTPYGYTF,TGTGCCAGCAGTTACTCGGACAGGGGGACTCCTTATGGCTACACCTTC,TRBV6-5,TRBD1,many,TRBJ1-2
CATSKQGAFFRANVLTF,TGTGCCACCAGCAAGCAGGGGGCGTTCTTCCGGGCCAACGTCCTGACTTTC,TRBV15,TRBD1,many,TRBJ2-6
CASSSTWGLAGGPGELFF,TGTGCCAGCAGCTCAACCTGGGGACTAGCGGGAGGCCCCGGGGAGCTGTTTTTT,TRBV12-3/TRBV12-4,TRBD2,NA,TRBJ2-2
CASRPSPTTGAGGNTIYF,TGTGCCAGCAGACCCTCTCCTACGACAGGAGCTGGTGGAAACACCATATATTTT,TRBV6-1,NA,many,TRBJ1-3
CASSWTGINEQFF,TGTGCCAGCAGCTGGACGGGGATCAATGAGCAGTTCTTC,TRBV7-3,NA,many,TRBJ2-1
CASSYRDRGPYEQYF,TGTGCCAGCAGTTACCGAGACAGGGGGCCCTACGAGCAGTACTTC,TRBV6-2/TRBV6-3,TRBD1,many,TRBJ2-7
CSARNLDASGANVLTF,TGCAGTGCTAGAAACCTCGACGCCTCTGGGGCCAACGTCCTGACTTTC,TRBV20-1,NA,many,TRBJ2-6
CASSGNRATYEQYF,TGTGCCAGCAGTGGTAATAGAGCTACCTACGAGCAGTACTTC,TRBV2,NA,many,TRBJ2-7
CASSEALAQPQHF,TGTGCCAGCAGTGAAGCGCTTGCCCAGCCCCAGCATTTT,TRBV6-1,NA,NA,TRBJ1-5
CASRVRQGNTEAFF,TGTGCCAGCCGAGTTAGGCAGGGGAACACTGAAGCTTTCTTT,TRBV6-5,NA,many,TRBJ1-1
CASSQPGLAVRSPYNKQFF,TGCGCCAGCAGTCAACCGGGACTAGCGGTGCGAAGCCCCTACAATAAGCAGTTCTTC,TRBV23-1,TRBD2,NA,TRBJ2-1
CASSLKPEGEQYF,TGCGCCAGCAGCTTGAAACCGGAGGGAGAGCAGTACTTC,TRBV5-1,NA,many,TRBJ2-7
CASCLGGGTGEDPNEKLFF,TGTGCCAGCTGTCTCGGTGGTGGGACAGGGGAGGATCCTAATGAAAAACTGTTTTTT,TRBV12-3/TRBV12-4,TRBD1,NA,TRBJ1-4
CASSYDSYTQHF,TGTGCCAGCAGTTACGACAGCTATACCCAGCATTTT,TRBV6-6,NA,many,TRBJ1-5
CASSLRGAGGSYEQYF,TGTGCCAGCAGCTTACGGGGAGCGGGAGGGTCCTACGAGCAGTACTTC,TRBV11-2,TRBD2,many,TRBJ2-7
CASRPPGRNYGYTF,TGTGCCAGCAGGCCTCCGGGACGGAACTATGGCTACACCTTC,TRBV6-2/TRBV6-3,NA,many,TRBJ1-2
CASSLRVRNSPLHF,TGTGCCAGCAGTTTAAGGGTTAGGAATTCACCCCTCCACTTT,TRBV28,NA,many,TRBJ1-6
CASSLQLAGDEQYF,TGTGCCAGCAGTTTACAACTAGCGGGAGATGAGCAGTACTTC,TRBV28,TRBD2,many,TRBJ2-7
CASSYARGNEQFF,TGTGCCAGCAGCTACGCGAGGGGAAATGAGCAGTTCTTC,TRBV7-9,NA,many,TRBJ2-1